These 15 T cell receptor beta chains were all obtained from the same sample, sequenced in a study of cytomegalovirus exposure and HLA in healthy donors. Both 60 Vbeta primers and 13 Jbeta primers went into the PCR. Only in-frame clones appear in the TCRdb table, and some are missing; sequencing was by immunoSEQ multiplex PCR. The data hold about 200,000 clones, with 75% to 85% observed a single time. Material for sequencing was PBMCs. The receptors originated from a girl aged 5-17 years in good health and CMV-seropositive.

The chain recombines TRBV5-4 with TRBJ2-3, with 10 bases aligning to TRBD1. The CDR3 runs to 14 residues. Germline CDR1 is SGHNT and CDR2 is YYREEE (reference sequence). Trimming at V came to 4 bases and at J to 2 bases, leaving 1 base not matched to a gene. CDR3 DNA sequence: TGTGCCAGCAGCGGGACAGGGGCCACAGATACGCAGTATTTT. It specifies CASSGTGATDTQYF.

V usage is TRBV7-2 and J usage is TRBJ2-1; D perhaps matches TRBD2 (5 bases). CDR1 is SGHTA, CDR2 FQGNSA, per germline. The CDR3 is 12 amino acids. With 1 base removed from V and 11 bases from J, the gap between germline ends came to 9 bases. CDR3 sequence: CASSLEAGKQFF. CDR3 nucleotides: TGTGCCAGCAGCTTAGAGGCGGGCAAGCAGTTCTTC. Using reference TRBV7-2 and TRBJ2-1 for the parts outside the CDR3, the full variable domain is GAGVSQSPSNKVTEKGKDVELRCDPISGHTALYWYRQSLGQGLEFLIYFQGNSAPDKSGLPSDRFSAERTGGSVSTLTIQRTQQEDSAVYLCASSLEAGKQFFGPGTRLTVL.

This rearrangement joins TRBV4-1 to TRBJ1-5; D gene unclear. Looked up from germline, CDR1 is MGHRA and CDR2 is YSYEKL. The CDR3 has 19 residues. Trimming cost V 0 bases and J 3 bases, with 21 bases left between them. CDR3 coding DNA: TGCGCCAGCAGCCAAGATGATGCAATTGTTGGGAGGTTCAATCAGCCCCAGCATTTT. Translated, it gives CASSQDDAIVGRFNQPQHF.

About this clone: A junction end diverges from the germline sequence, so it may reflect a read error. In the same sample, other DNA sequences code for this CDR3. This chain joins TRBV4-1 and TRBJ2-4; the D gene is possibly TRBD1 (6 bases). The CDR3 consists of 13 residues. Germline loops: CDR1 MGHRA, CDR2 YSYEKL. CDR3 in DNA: TGCGCCAGTAGCCCGACAGGTCGCAACATTCAGTACTTC. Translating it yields CASSPTGRNIQYF.

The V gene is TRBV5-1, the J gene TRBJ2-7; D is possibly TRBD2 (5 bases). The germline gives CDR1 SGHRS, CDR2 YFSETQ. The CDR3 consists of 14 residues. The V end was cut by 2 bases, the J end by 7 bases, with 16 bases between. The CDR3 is CASSLGIREWEQYF. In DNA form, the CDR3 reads TGCGCCAGCAGCTTAGGGATTCGGGAATGGGAGCAGTACTTC.

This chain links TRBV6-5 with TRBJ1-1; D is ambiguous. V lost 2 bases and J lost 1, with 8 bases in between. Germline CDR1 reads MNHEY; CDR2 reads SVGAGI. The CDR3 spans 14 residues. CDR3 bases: TGTGCCAGCAGTTACGGGCGGGGGAACACTGAAGCTTTCTTT. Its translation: CASSYGRGNTEAFF.

The CDR3 sequence: CASSPTGGEPYEQYF. DNA for the CDR3: TGTGCCAGCAGTCCGACAGGGGGGGAGCCTTACGAGCAGTACTTC. V is TRBV6-1 and J is TRBJ2-7; the match to TRBD1 covers 9 bases. The ends lost 5 bases at V and 4 bases at J; junction bases unmatched: 9. CDR3 length: 15 residues. CDR1 is MNHNS and CDR2 is SASEGT in the germline V gene.

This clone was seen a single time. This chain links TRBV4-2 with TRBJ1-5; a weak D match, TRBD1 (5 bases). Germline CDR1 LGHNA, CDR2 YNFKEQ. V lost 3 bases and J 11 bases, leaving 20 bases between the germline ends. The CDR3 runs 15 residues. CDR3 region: CASSQAPGGVWSQHF. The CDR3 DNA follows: TGTGCCAGCAGCCAGGCCCCCGGGGGTGTATGGTCCCAGCATTTT.

Here the CDR3 DNA reads TGTGCCAGCAGCCCCCTCAGCGGGGGCACAGATACGCAGTATTTT. Translating gives CASSPLSGGTDTQYF. V and J are TRBV7-9 and TRBJ2-3; 7 positions match TRBD2. The V gene's germline CDR1 is SEHNR and CDR2 FQNEAQ (reference sequence). The CDR3 has 15 amino acids. With V trimmed by 5 bases and J by 1 base, 6 bases remained unmatched.

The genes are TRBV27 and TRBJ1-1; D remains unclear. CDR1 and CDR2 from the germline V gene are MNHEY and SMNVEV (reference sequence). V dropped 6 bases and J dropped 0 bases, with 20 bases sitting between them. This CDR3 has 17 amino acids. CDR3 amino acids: CASSQLRLTPLNTEAFF. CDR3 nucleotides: TGTGCCAGCAGCCAACTCCGGCTGACACCCCTGAACACTGAAGCTTTCTTT.

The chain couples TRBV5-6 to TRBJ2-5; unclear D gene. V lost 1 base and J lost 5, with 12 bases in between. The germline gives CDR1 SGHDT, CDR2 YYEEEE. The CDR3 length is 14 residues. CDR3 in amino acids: CASSLRLVMETQYF. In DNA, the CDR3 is TGTGCCAGCAGCTTGCGTCTAGTTATGGAGACCCAGTACTTC.

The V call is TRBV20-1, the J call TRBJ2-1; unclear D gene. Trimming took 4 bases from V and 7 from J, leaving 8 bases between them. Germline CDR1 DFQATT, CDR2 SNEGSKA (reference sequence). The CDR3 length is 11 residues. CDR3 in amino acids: CSAIVSNEQFF. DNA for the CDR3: TGCAGTGCTATCGTGTCGAATGAGCAGTTCTTC.

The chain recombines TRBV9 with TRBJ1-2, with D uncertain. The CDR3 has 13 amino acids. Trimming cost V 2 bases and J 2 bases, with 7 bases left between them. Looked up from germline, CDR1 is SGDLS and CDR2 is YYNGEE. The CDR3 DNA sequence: TGTGCCAGCAGCGTGACGGGGAACTATGGCTACACCTTC. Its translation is CASSVTGNYGYTF. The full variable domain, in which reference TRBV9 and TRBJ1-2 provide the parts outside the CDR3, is DSGVTQTPKHLITATGQRVTLRCSPRSGDLSVYWYQQSLDQGLQFLIQYYNGEERAKGNILERFSAQQFPDLHSELNLSSLELGDSALYFCASSVTGNYGYTFGSGTRLTVV.

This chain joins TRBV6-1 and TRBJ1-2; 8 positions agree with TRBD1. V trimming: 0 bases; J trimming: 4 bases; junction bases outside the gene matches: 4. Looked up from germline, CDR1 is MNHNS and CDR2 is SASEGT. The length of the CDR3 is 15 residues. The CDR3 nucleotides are TGTGCCAGCAGTGAAGCGGGACAGGTCACCTATGGCTACACCTTC. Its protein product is CASSEAGQVTYGYTF.

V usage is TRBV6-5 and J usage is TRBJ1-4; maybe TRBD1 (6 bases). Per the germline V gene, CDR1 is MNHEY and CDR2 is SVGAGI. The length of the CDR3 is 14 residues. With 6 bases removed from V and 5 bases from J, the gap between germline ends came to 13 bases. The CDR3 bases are TGTGCCAGCAGCAGGGGCCACGGGAATGAAAAACTGTTTTTT. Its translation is CASSRGHGNEKLFF.